These T cell receptor beta chains were read from a single sample in a study of response to subunit inactivated influenza vaccine. One entry per CDR3 protein results from TCRdb running MiXCR on the RT-PCR reads. The top ten clones hold roughly 2.8% of a sample with roughly 540,000 distinct CDR3 sequences, around a quarter of them seen once. This sample also appeared in a second study, on T cells expressing NK-cell markers.

The material sequenced was CD4+ T cells sorted from PBMCs, taken roughly 13 days after vaccination. Receptors originate from a man aged 50 or older who received an inactivated influenza vaccine. CDR3s include the opening cysteine and the closing phenylalanine or tryptophan. The D gene is left open where the match is weak. Part of the rows lack a size; the others show once, few, many or a class for expanded clones.

J gene,D gene,V gene,clone size,CDR3 DNA,CDR3 protein
TRBJ2-2,.,TRBV20-1,many,TGCAGTGCTAGGTGGGGGGGCAGGACCGGGGAGCTGTTTTTT,CSARWGGRTGELFF
TRBJ2-6,.,TRBV20-1,once,TGCAGTGCTAGAGGGACCAGGGCACGCGGGGCCAACGTCCTGACTTTC,CSARGTRARGANVLTF
TRBJ1-4,.,TRBV4-3,few,TGCGCCAGCAGCCAAGATTTAAGGTGGGGCGGCCTCCAGGAAAAACTGTTTTTT,CASSQDLRWGGLQEKLFF
TRBJ1-5,.,TRBV19,few,TGTGCCAGTAGTCTAAATAAGAGCCCCAATCAGCCCCAGCATTTT,CASSLNKSPNQPQHF
TRBJ1-2,TRBD1,TRBV5-1,.,TGCGCCAGCAGCATTACAGGGGAATCTGGCTACACCTTC,CASSITGESGYTF
TRBJ1-5,TRBD1,TRBV19,few,TGTGCCAGTAGACCGGACAGGGGGGCTTATAGCAATCAGCCCCAGCATTTT,CASRPDRGAYSNQPQHF
TRBJ2-1,TRBD1,TRBV28,.,TGTGCCAGCAGTCATCGGGACAGGCGAACTTCGCAGTTCTTC,CASSHRDRRTSQFF
TRBJ2-5,TRBD1,TRBV20-1,few,TGCAGTGCATTAGCCCTAACAGGGGGAGTCCAAGAGACCCAGTACTTC,CSALALTGGVQETQYF
TRBJ2-7,.,TRBV5-1,.,TGCGCCAGCAGCTTGGAAGCTTACCACGAGCAGTACTTC,CASSLEAYHEQYF
TRBJ1-1,.,TRBV18,many,TGTGCCAGCTCACTCGAGGGGGTACTGAACACTGAAGCTTTCTTT,CASSLEGVLNTEAFF
TRBJ1-1,.,TRBV5-6,few,TGTGCCAGCAGCCCAGGACAGTCTGAAGCTTTCTTT,CASSPGQSEAFF
TRBJ2-7,.,TRBV6-1,.,TGTGCCAGCAGTGAAACGGCAGGCTCCTACGAGCAGTACTTC,CASSETAGSYEQYF
TRBJ2-7,.,TRBV28,few,TGTGCCAGCATGGAGGGGCGAGGAGGCGAGCAGTACTTC,CASMEGRGGEQYF
TRBJ1-2,TRBD1,TRBV10-3,.,TGTGCCATCAGTGAGTCCCGGTGGACAGGGGATAACTATGGCTACACCTTC,CAISESRWTGDNYGYTF
TRBJ2-3,.,TRBV7-2,.,TGTGCCAGCAGCTTAAGTGGTACTGGCCGCACAGATACGCAGTATTTT,CASSLSGTGRTDTQYF
TRBJ1-4,.,TRBV14,few,TGTGCCAGCAGCCGGGGACACCTTACCCCTGCAACTAATGAAAAACTGTTTTTT,CASSRGHLTPATNEKLFF
TRBJ2-1,TRBD2,TRBV29-1,few,TGCAGTACAACTAGCGGGGTTTACAATGAGCAGTTCTTC,CSTTSGVYNEQFF
TRBJ2-7,TRBD1,TRBV6-2/TRBV6-3,few,TGTGCCAGCAGTGACGGACAGGTCCTGCCCTACGAGCAGTACTTC,CASSDGQVLPYEQYF
TRBJ1-2,.,TRBV5-1,.,TGCGCCAGCAGCTTGGACAAGTATGGCTACACCTTC,CASSLDKYGYTF
TRBJ1-4,.,TRBV7-2,.,TGTGCCAGCAGCTCCGAAGAAAAACTGTTTTTT,CASSSEEKLFF
TRBJ2-5,.,TRBV4-3,.,TGCGCCAGCAGCCAAGATGGGGGGTTGGAGACCCAGTACTTC,CASSQDGGLETQYF
TRBJ2-7,TRBD1,TRBV6-1,.,TGTGCCAGCACAGACCCGGGACAGACCTACGAGCAGTACTTC,CASTDPGQTYEQYF
TRBJ2-5,TRBD2,TRBV3-1,few,TGTGCCAGCAGCCAAGATCTCGTTGGCGGGAGCGGGTCCCAGTACTTC,CASSQDLVGGSGSQYF
TRBJ2-5,.,TRBV12-3/TRBV12-4,.,TGTGCCAGCAGTTTTGGTGCAGAGATTCAAGAGACCCAGTACTTC,CASSFGAEIQETQYF
TRBJ2-1,.,TRBV12-3/TRBV12-4,many,TGTGCCAGCAGTACCGAGGGTAGGTGGAATGAGCAGTTCTTC,CASSTEGRWNEQFF
TRBJ2-5,.,TRBV24-1,few,TGTGCCACCAGTGATGTACGGAGGGGACAAGAGACCCAGTACTTC,CATSDVRRGQETQYF
TRBJ1-1,.,TRBV5-6,.,TGTGCCAGCAGCTTAGGGGCAGCCAGGGGCACTGAAGCTTTCTTT,CASSLGAARGTEAFF
TRBJ1-2,.,TRBV7-9,.,TGTGCCAGCAGCCAACCCAGGGGATCTAACTATGGCTACACCTTC,CASSQPRGSNYGYTF
TRBJ2-1,TRBD1,TRBV14,.,TGTGCCAGCAGCCCCCCTTTACAGGGGTTGGGCGCTGAGCAGTTCTTC,CASSPPLQGLGAEQFF
TRBJ2-3,.,TRBV10-1,.,TGCGCCAGCAGTGAGTCGTACACAGATACGCAGTATTTT,CASSESYTDTQYF
TRBJ2-1,.,TRBV10-3,.,TGTGCCATCAGCCTGGGGTCCCGGGGCAATGAGCAGTTCTTC,CAISLGSRGNEQFF
TRBJ2-7,TRBD1,TRBV30,.,TGTGCCTGGAGCGCCCTCGGACAGGGGGGCTACGAGCAGTACTTC,CAWSALGQGGYEQYF
TRBJ2-5,TRBD2,TRBV20-1,.,TGCAGTGCCATCGGGACTAGCGGGAGGGCCCGTGAGACCCAGTACTTC,CSAIGTSGRARETQYF
TRBJ2-3,.,TRBV5-5,.,TGTGCCAGCAGCTTGGACCGACTTCGCACAGATACGCAGTATTTT,CASSLDRLRTDTQYF
TRBJ2-7,.,TRBV5-6,.,TGTGCCAGCAGCTCGGGCGGGTTCGAGCAGTACTTC,CASSSGGFEQYF
TRBJ2-6,.,TRBV7-2,many,TGTGCCAGCAGCTCCCGGAAGTGGGGGGCCAACGTCCTGACTTTC,CASSSRKWGANVLTF
TRBJ2-7,TRBD2,TRBV7-2,many,TGTGCCAGCAGCCGCGGGACTAGCAGACTCTACGAGCAGTACTTC,CASSRGTSRLYEQYF
TRBJ2-1,TRBD2,TRBV20-1,few,TGCAGTGCCCCCGCTAGCGGGAGGGCCATCTACGAGCAGTTCTTC,CSAPASGRAIYEQFF
TRBJ2-5,TRBD2,TRBV5-8,.,TGTGCCAGCAGATATGGGACTAGCGGACTAGAGACCCAGTACTTC,CASRYGTSGLETQYF
TRBJ2-3,.,TRBV19,few,TGTGCCAGTAGACGGGACACCTCTACAGATACGCAGTATTTT,CASRRDTSTDTQYF
TRBJ1-1,.,TRBV7-3,few,TGTGCCAGCAGCTTAAGCAGGGACGCTGAAGCTTTCTTT,CASSLSRDAEAFF
TRBJ2-1,.,TRBV3-1,few,TGTGCCAGCAGCCAAGATCCAGGACAGCACAATGAGCAGTTCTTC,CASSQDPGQHNEQFF
TRBJ2-2,.,TRBV5-1,few,TGCGCCAGCAGCTTGAACCTACTCGCGAACACCGGGGAGCTGTTTTTT,CASSLNLLANTGELFF
TRBJ1-1,.,TRBV18,few,TGTGCCAGCTCACCATCAGGGTACACTGAAGCTTTCTTT,CASSPSGYTEAFF
TRBJ2-3,.,TRBV11-2,many,TGTGCCAGCAGCTTCTCGGGGTCTAGCACAGATACGCAGTATTTT,CASSFSGSSTDTQYF
TRBJ1-4,.,TRBV7-2,few,TGTGCCAGCAGCTTAGCCTGGGTTGGGAGTAATGAAAAACTGTTTTTT,CASSLAWVGSNEKLFF
TRBJ2-7,TRBD2,TRBV20-1,.,TGCAGTGCTAGAGATTCTAGCGGGGCTGGGGAGCAGTACTTC,CSARDSSGAGEQYF
TRBJ1-4,TRBD1,TRBV29-1,few,TGCAGCGTTGAAGCGACAGGGAATGAAAAACTGTTTTTT,CSVEATGNEKLFF
TRBJ2-6,.,TRBV6-5,many,TGTGCCAGCAGTTACAGCTCTGGGGCCAACGTCCTGACTTTC,CASSYSSGANVLTF
TRBJ2-5,TRBD2,TRBV29-1,.,TGCAGCGTTCGACCTTTAGCGGGGGTGCAAGAGACCCAGTACTTC,CSVRPLAGVQETQYF
TRBJ1-1,.,TRBV5-1,few,TGCGCCAGCAGCTTGGGGACCGGGGGCGTCACTGAAGCTTTCTTT,CASSLGTGGVTEAFF
TRBJ2-1,.,TRBV3-1,.,TGTGCCAGCAGCCGCGTGGGGGAGCAGTTCTTC,CASSRVGEQFF
TRBJ2-7,.,TRBV7-2,few,TGTGCCAGCAGTTCCAGCGCGGTATCCTACGAGCAGTACTTC,CASSSSAVSYEQYF
TRBJ2-5,TRBD1,TRBV5-4,few,TGTGCCAGCAGCTTGGGGGGGACAGAAGAGACCCAGTACTTC,CASSLGGTEETQYF
TRBJ2-1,.,TRBV12-3/TRBV12-4,once,TGTGCCAGCAGTGACCGGTACAAGGAGCAGTTCTTC,CASSDRYKEQFF
TRBJ2-7,.,TRBV12-3/TRBV12-4,.,TGTGCCAGCAGGGGGACCGAAGTCTCCTACGAGCAGTACTTC,CASRGTEVSYEQYF
TRBJ1-6,.,TRBV7-2,few,TGTGCCAGCAGCTTAGTCGGGGACTTAGATTCACCCCTCCACTTT,CASSLVGDLDSPLHF
TRBJ2-7,.,TRBV6-2/TRBV6-3,few,TGTGCCAGCGCTGTTGAGGTCCGGGTCTCCTACGAGCAGTACTTC,CASAVEVRVSYEQYF
TRBJ2-6,.,TRBV6-2/TRBV6-3,few,TGTGCCAGCAGTTACGTAAGAAGGGGCGGACTCTTATCTGGGGCCAACGTCCTGACTTTC,CASSYVRRGGLLSGANVLTF
TRBJ1-5,.,TRBV12-3/TRBV12-4,few,TGTGCCAGCAGTTTAAACAGGGAAAAGAGTCAGCCCCAGCATTTT,CASSLNREKSQPQHF